The 7 T cell receptor beta chains below come from one sample, sequenced in a study of T cell responses to AZD1222 COVID-19 vaccine. Only in-frame clones appear in the TCRdb table, and some are missing; sequencing was by immunoSEQ multiplex PCR. The sample carries under 200,000 clones, roughly 91% recorded once. Sequencing used peripheral blood, obtained 28 days after the second AZD1222 dose. The receptors stem from an adult who received the AZD1222 COVID-19 vaccine.

The CDR3 is CASSSPGQGGVQPQHF. The CDR3, as DNA: TGTGCCAGCAGCTCCCCGGGACAGGGGGGGGTTCAGCCCCAGCATTTT. The chain employs TRBV7-9 and TRBJ1-5; 11 bases align to TRBD1. The CDR3 contains 16 residues. V was pared by 4 bases and J by 6 bases, with 8 bases of the junction left unmatched. Germline V gene sequence: CDR1 SEHNR, CDR2 FQNEAQ (reference sequence).

This chain uses TRBV28 with TRBJ2-5; D possibly corresponds to TRBD1 (6 bases). Germline V gene data show CDR1 as MDHEN and CDR2 as SYDVKM. Trimming removed 3 bases from V and 2 bases from J, with 13 bases in between. This CDR3 is built from 15 residues. CDR3 in amino acids: CASSFGAGVQETQYF. The CDR3 DNA reads as TGTGCCAGCAGTTTTGGGGCAGGGGTGCAAGAGACCCAGTACTTC.

The chain recombines TRBV28 with TRBJ2-3; 7 bases fit TRBD2. V dropped 1 base and J dropped 11; count of bases not matched to a gene: 12. CDR3 length: 15 residues. Germline CDR1 reads MDHEN; CDR2 reads SYDVKM. The CDR3 DNA is TGTGCCAGCAGTTTATCGGCTAGCGGTCACGGGAGGCAGTATTTT. Residues: CASSLSASGHGRQYF.

The rearrangement links TRBV7-2 to TRBJ2-7; TRBD1 matches 8 bases. Germline V lookup: CDR1 SGHTA, CDR2 FQGNSA. This CDR3 region has 15 residues. The trim removed 2 bases at V and 3 bases at J, leaving 6 bases unmatched. The CDR3 sequence is CASSLMGTGYYEQYF. In nucleotides, the CDR3 is TGTGCCAGCAGCTTAATGGGGACAGGCTACTACGAGCAGTACTTC. Complete variable domain (other parts from reference TRBV7-2 and TRBJ2-7): GAGVSQSPSNKVTEKGKDVELRCDPISGHTALYWYRQSLGQGLEFLIYFQGNSAPDKSGLPSDRFSAERTGGSVSTLTIQRTQQEDSAVYLCASSLMGTGYYEQYFGPGTRLTVT.

This clone was seen a single time. Here the CDR3 DNA reads TGTGCCAGCAGTTACTCTAGGGGTGCAAATTCACCCCTCCACTTT. Translated: CASSYSRGANSPLHF. V gene TRBV6-5 combines with J gene TRBJ1-6, with a weak D call TRBD1 (5 bases). Trimming cost V 0 bases and J 7 bases, with 10 bases left between them. The CDR3 contains 15 residues. The germline V gene has CDR1 MNHEY and CDR2 SVGAGI.

V is TRBV7-8 and J is TRBJ1-3; tentative D call: TRBD1 (6 bases). The CDR3 is 18 amino acids. V was cut by 5 bases and J by 0 bases, with 20 bases left in between. The germline CDR1 and CDR2 sequences are SGHVS and FQNEAQ. The CDR3 DNA sequence: TGTGCCAGCAGCAAAGTGAGAACGGGACAACACTCTGGAAACACCATATATTTT. This gives the protein CASSKVRTGQHSGNTIYF.

This clone was seen only once. DNA of the CDR3: TGTGCCAGCAGTTTAGGTCTAGCCTACGAGCAGTACTTC. This codes for CASSLGLAYEQYF. The J gene is TRBJ2-7, the V gene TRBV12-3 or TRBV12-4; D is uncertain. The CDR3 runs 13 residues. V lost 1 base to trimming and J lost 2 bases, with 6 bases between them.